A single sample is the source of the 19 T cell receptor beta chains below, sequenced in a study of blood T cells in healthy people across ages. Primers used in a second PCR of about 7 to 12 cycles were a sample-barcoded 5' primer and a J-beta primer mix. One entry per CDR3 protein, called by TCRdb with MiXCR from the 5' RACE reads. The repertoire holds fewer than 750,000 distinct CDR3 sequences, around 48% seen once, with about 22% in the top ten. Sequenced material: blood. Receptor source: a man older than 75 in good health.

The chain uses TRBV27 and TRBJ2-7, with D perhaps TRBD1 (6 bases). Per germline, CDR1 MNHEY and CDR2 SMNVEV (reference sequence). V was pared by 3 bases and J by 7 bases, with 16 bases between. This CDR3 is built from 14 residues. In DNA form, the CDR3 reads TGTGCCAGCAGTTTTGGGGGCAGTCGGTGGGAGCAGTACTTC. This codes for CASSFGGSRWEQYF.

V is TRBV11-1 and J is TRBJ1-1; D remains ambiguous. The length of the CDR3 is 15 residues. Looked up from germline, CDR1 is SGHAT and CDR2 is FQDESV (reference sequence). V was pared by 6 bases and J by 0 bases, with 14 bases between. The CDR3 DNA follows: TGTGCCAGCAGTTACTCCCGACGGTTGAACACTGAAGCTTTCTTT. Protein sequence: CASSYSRRLNTEAFF.

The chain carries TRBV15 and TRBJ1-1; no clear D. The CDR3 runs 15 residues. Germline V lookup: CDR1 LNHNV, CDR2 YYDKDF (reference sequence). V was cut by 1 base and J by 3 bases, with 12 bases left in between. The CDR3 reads CATSRALLVDTEAFF. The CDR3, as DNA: TGTGCCACCAGCAGAGCCCTCCTAGTTGACACTGAAGCTTTCTTT.

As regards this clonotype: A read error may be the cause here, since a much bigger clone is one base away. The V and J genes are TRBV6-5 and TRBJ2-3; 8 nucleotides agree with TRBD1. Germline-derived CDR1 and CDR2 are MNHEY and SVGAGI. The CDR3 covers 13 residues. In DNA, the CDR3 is TGTACCAGCAGTCAGGGGGCGGGAGATACGCAGTATTTT. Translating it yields CTSSQGAGDTQYF.

For the CDR3, the DNA is TGTGCCAGCAGCTCCGCAAAGGTGGCTTCCTACAATGAGCAGTTCTTC. Its protein product is CASSSAKVASYNEQFF. V and J are TRBV7-9 and TRBJ2-1; D unresolved. The V end lost 4 bases, the J end lost 1 base, and 14 bases lay between the germline ends. The CDR3 extends over 16 amino acids. Germline assignment: CDR1 SEHNR and CDR2 FQNEAQ (reference sequence).

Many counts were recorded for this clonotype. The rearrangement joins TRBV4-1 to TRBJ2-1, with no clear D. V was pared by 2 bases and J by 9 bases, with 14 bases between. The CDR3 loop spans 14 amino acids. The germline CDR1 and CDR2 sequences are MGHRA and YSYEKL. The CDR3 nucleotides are TGCGCCAGCAGCCAATATGTCAGAGGCAGTGAGCAGTTCTTC. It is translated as CASSQYVRGSEQFF.

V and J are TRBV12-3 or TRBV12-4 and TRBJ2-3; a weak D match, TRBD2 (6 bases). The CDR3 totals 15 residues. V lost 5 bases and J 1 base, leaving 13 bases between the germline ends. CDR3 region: CASSPGEARTDTQYF. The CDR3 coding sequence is TGTGCCAGCAGTCCCGGGGAGGCTCGCACAGATACGCAGTATTTT.

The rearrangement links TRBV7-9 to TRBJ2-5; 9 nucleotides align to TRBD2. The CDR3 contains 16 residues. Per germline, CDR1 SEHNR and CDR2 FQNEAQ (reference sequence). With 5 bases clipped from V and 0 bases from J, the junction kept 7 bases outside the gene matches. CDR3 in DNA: TGTGCCAGCAGCCTCGGGGTAGCGGGAGACCAAGAGACCCAGTACTTC. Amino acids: CASSLGVAGDQETQYF.

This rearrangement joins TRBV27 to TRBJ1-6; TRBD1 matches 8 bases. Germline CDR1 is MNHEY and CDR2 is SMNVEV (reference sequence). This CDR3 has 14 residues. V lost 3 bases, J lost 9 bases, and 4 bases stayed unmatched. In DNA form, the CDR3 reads TGTGCCAGCAGTTTTTTGACAGGGGCTTCACCCCTCCACTTT. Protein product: CASSFLTGASPLHF.

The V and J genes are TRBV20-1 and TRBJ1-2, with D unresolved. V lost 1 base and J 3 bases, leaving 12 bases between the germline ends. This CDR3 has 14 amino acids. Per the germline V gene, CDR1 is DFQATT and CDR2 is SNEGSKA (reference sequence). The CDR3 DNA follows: TGCAGTGCTAGAGGACCGAAAAGCGACTATGGCTACACCTTC. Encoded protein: CSARGPKSDYGYTF.

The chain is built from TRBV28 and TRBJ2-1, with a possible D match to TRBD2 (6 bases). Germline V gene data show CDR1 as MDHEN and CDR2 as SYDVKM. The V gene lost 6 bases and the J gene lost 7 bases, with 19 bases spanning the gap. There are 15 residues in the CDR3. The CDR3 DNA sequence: TGTGCCAGCAGCAGCAGGCGATGGGCGGGGAATGAGCAGTTCTTC. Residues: CASSSRRWAGNEQFF.

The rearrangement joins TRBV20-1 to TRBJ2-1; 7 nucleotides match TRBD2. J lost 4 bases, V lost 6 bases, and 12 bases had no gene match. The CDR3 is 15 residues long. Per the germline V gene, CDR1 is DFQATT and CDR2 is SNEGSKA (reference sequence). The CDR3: CSAQDGQRGYNEQFF. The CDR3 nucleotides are TGCAGTGCCCAGGACGGCCAGCGGGGTTACAATGAGCAGTTCTTC.

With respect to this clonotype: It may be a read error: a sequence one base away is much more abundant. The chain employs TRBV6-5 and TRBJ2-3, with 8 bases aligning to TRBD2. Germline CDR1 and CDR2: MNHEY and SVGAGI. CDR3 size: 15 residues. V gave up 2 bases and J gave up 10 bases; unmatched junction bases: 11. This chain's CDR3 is CASSYTAGDRDAQYF. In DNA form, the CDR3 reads TGTGCCAGCAGTTACACAGCGGGAGATCGGGATGCGCAGTATTTT.

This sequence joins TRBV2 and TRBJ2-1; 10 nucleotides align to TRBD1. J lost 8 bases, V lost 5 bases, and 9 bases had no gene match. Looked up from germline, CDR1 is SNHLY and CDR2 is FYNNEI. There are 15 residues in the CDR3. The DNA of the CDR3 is TGTGCCAGCAGTCAGCGGGACAGGGGTATGCATGAGCAGTTCTTC. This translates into CASSQRDRGMHEQFF.

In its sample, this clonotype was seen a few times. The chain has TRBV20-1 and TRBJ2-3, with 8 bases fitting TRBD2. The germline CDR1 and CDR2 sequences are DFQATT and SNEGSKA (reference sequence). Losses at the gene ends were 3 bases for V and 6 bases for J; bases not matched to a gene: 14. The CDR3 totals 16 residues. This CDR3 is CSASVLASGLADTQYF. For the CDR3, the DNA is TGCAGTGCTAGCGTGCTTGCTAGCGGGTTGGCGGATACGCAGTATTTT.

The CDR3 sequence: CASSRRQGSPGELFF. CDR3 sequence (DNA): TGTGCCAGCAGCCGCAGACAGGGCTCCCCCGGGGAGCTGTTTTTT. The V gene is TRBV25-1, the J gene TRBJ2-2; 7 bases map to TRBD1. The CDR3 covers 15 residues. V gave up 6 bases and J gave up 6 bases; unmatched junction bases: 10. Germline V CDR1 and CDR2: MGHDK, SYGVNS. Looking up the rest from reference TRBV25-1 and TRBJ2-2 gives the full variable domain: EADIYQTPRYLVIGTGKKITLECSQTMGHDKMYWYQQDPGMELHLIHYSYGVNSTEKGDLSSESTVSRIRTEHFPLTLESARPSHTSQYLCASSRRQGSPGELFFGEGSRLTVL.

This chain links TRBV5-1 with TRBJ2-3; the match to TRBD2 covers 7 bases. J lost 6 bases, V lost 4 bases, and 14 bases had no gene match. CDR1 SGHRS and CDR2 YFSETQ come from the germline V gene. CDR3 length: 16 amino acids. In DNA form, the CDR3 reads TGCGCCAGCAGCCCGGCAGCTAGCGGAGGGACGGATACGCAGTATTTT. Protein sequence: CASSPAASGGTDTQYF.

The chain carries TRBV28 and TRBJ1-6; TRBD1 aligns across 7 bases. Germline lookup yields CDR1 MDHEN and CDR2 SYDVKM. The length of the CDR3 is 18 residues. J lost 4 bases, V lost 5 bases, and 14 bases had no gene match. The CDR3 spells CASSPLDRKGDYNSPLHF. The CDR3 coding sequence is TGTGCCAGCAGTCCTCTGGACAGGAAAGGGGATTATAATTCACCCCTCCACTTT.

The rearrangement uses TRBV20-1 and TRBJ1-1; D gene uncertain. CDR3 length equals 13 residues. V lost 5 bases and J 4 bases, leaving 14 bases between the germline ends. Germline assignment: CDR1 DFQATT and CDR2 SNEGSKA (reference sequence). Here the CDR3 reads CSAPRTLGTEAFF. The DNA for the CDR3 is TGCAGTGCTCCTAGGACTTTGGGCACTGAAGCTTTCTTT.